Shown below are 5 T cell receptor beta chains from a single sample sequenced in a study of human T cells and chemical hapten exposure. The time point denotes: patch test 3, about 24 weeks after DPC sensitization. The treatment is: therapeutic diphenylcyclopropenone sensitization with weekly scalp DPC. Using its own MiXCR run on the RACE reads, TCRdb lists one record per CDR3 protein. The sample has tens of thousands of distinct CDR3 sequences, approximately 12% seen once. The source was whole blood, collected in connection with sensitization to the hapten diphenylcyclopropenone (DPC). The source of these receptors is a woman in her 50s with alopecia areata. Some clones in this sample may be carry-over from other donors' samples.

This clonotype was picked up many times. The chain joins TRBV6-1 to TRBJ2-2; no reliable D call. Trimming took 1 base from V and 4 from J, leaving 7 bases between them. CDR3 size: 14 residues. Germline CDR1 and CDR2: MNHNS and SASEGT. CDR3 coding DNA: TGTGCCAGCAGTGAAGGCCCGACCACCGGGGAGCTGTTTTTT. Its protein product is CASSEGPTTGELFF.

There are many counts of this clonotype. The rearrangement joins TRBV11-2 to TRBJ2-5; TRBD2 matches at 14 bases. Germline lookup yields CDR1 SGHAT and CDR2 FQNNGV. The J segment lost 1 base and the V segment lost 4 bases, leaving 2 bases of the junction unmatched. The CDR3 consists of 16 residues. CDR3 region: CASSYGLAGGQETQYF. The CDR3 region has the DNA TGTGCCAGCAGCTATGGACTAGCGGGAGGCCAAGAGACCCAGTACTTC.

The chain employs TRBV19 and TRBJ2-3, with 13 positions matching TRBD2. The germline gives CDR1 LNHDA, CDR2 SQIVND (reference sequence). The V gene end was trimmed by 5 bases and the J gene end by 4 bases; junction bases not matched to a gene: 9. The CDR3 sequence is 17 residues long. Here the CDR3 DNA reads TGTGCCAGTAGTCCAGCCGGACTAGCGGGAGTGGCAGATACGCAGTATTTT. Translating gives CASSPAGLAGVADTQYF. Filled out from reference TRBV19 and TRBJ2-3, the complete variable domain reads DGGITQSPKYLFRKEGQNVTLSCEQNLNHDAMYWYRQDPGQGLRLIYYSQIVNDFQKGDIAEGYSVSREKKESFPLTVTSAQKNPTAFYLCASSPAGLAGVADTQYFGPGTRLTVL.

This clonotype was counted at least ten times. The chain uses TRBV18 and TRBJ2-5, with 9 bases that match TRBD1. Germline CDR1 reads KGHSH; CDR2 reads LQKENI. This CDR3 comprises 16 residues. With 4 bases clipped from V and 1 base from J, the junction kept 7 bases outside the gene matches. The CDR3 region is CASSLRGTGTQETQYF. The CDR3 coding sequence is TGTGCCAGCTCACTAAGAGGGACAGGGACCCAAGAGACCCAGTACTTC.

The V call is TRBV20-1, the J call TRBJ2-3, with a possible D match to TRBD1 (6 bases). The CDR3 has 16 residues. The germline CDR1 and CDR2 sequences are DFQATT and SNEGSKA (reference sequence). CDR3 region: CRAPRQWGHGTDTQYF. CDR3 DNA: TGCAGAGCTCCGAGACAATGGGGGCATGGCACAGATACGCAGTATTTT.